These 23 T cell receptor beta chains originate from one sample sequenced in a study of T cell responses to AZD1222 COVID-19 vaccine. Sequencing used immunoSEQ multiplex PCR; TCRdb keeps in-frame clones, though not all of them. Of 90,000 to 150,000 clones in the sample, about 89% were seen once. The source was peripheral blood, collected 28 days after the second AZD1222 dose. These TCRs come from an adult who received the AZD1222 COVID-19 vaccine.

The CDR3 here is CASSAVPGQNSPLHF. The CDR3 DNA reads as TGTGCCAGCAGCGCCGTACCGGGACAAAATTCACCCCTCCACTTT. The rearrangement links TRBV9 to TRBJ1-6; tentatively, D is TRBD1 (6 bases). Trimming removed 3 bases from V and 7 bases from J, with 14 bases in between. Germline lookup yields CDR1 SGDLS and CDR2 YYNGEE. This CDR3 is 15 amino acids long. Full variable domain (remainder filled in from reference TRBV9 and TRBJ1-6): DSGVTQTPKHLITATGQRVTLRCSPRSGDLSVYWYQQSLDQGLQFLIQYYNGEERAKGNILERFSAQQFPDLHSELNLSSLELGDSALYFCASSAVPGQNSPLHFGNGTRLTVT.

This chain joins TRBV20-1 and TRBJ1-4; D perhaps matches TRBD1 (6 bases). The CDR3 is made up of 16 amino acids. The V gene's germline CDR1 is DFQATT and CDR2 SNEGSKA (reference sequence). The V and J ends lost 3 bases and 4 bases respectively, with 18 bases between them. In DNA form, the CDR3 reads TGCAGTGCTAGTAACAGGGCTGGGTGGAATAATGAAAAACTGTTTTTT. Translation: CSASNRAGWNNEKLFF.

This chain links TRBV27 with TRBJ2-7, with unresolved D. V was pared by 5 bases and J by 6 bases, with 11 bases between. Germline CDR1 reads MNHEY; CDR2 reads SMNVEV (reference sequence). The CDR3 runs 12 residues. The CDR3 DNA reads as TGTGCCAGCAGTCCCCCCTCGGGCGAGCAGTACTTC. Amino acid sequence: CASSPPSGEQYF.

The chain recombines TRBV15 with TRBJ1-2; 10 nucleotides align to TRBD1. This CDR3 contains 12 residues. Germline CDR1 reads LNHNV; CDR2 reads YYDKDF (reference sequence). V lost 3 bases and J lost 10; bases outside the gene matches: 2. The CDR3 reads CATSRDRGSYTF. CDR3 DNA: TGTGCCACCAGCAGGGACAGGGGGTCCTACACCTTC.

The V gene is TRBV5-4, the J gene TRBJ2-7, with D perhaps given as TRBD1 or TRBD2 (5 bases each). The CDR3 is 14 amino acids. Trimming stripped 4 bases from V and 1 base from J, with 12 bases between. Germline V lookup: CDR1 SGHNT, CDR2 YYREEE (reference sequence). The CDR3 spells CASSARDGSYEQYF. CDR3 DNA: TGTGCCAGCAGCGCCCGGGACGGATCCTACGAGCAGTACTTC.

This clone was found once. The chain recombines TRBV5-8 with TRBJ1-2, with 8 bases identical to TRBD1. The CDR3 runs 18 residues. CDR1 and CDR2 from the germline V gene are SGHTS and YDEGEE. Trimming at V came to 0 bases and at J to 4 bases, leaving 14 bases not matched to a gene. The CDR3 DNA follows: TGTGCCAGCAGCTTGGGGGACAGGTATACCATCTCCCTCTATGGCTACACCTTC. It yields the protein CASSLGDRYTISLYGYTF.

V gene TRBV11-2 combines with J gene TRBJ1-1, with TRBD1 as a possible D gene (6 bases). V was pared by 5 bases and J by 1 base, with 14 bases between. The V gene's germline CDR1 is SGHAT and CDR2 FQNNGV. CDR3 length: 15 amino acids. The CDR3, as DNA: TGTGCCAGCAGCCGGATCGGACAGCCGAACACTGAAGCTTTCTTT. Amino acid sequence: CASSRIGQPNTEAFF.

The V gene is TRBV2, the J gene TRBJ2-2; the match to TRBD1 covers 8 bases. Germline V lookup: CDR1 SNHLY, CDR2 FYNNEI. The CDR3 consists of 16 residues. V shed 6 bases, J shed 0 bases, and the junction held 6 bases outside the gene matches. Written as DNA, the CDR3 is TGTGCCAGCAGAGGCGGACAGGGACCGAACACCGGGGAGCTGTTTTTT. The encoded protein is CASRGGQGPNTGELFF.

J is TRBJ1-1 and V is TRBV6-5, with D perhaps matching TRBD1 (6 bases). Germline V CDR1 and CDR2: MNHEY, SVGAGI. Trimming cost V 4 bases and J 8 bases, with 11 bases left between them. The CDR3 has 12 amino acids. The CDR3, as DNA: TGTGCCAGCAGTTCCTCACAGGGCGAAGCTTTCTTT. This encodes CASSSSQGEAFF.

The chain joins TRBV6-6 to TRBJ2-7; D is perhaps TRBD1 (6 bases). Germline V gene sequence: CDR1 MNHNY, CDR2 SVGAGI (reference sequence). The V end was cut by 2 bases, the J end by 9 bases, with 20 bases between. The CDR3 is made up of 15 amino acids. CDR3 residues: CASSYGSFPGAGQYF. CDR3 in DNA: TGTGCCAGCAGTTACGGGTCCTTTCCAGGGGCAGGGCAGTACTTC.

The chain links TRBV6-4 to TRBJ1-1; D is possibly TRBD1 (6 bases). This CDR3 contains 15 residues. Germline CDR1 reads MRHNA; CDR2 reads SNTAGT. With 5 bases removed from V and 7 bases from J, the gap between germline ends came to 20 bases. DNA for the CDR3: TGTGCCAGCAGTAGGAGGTGGGGGGGCGTCGGTGAAGCTTTCTTT. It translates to CASSRRWGGVGEAFF.

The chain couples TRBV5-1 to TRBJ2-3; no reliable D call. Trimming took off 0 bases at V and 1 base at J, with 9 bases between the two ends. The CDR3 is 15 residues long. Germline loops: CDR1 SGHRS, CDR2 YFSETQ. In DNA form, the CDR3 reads TGCGCCAGCAGCTTGGTGGGGTTGGGCACAGATACGCAGTATTTT. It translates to CASSLVGLGTDTQYF. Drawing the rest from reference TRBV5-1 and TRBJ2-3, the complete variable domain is KAGVTQTPRYLIKTRGQQVTLSCSPISGHRSVSWYQQTPGQGLQFLFEYFSETQRNKGNFPGRFSGRQFSNSRSEMNVSTLELGDSALYLCASSLVGLGTDTQYFGPGTRLTVL.

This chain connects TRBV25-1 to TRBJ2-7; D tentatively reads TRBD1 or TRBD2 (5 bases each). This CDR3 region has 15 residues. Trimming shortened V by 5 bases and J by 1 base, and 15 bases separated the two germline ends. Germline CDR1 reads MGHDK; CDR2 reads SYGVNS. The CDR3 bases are TGTGCCAGCAGTTCTTCCGGGACGGTATCCTACGAGCAGTACTTC. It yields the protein CASSSSGTVSYEQYF.

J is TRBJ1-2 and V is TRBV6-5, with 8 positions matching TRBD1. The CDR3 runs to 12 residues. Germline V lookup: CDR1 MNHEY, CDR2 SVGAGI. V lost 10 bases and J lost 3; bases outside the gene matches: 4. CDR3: CATWTGYYGYTF. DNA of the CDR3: TGTGCCACCTGGACAGGGTACTATGGCTACACCTTC.

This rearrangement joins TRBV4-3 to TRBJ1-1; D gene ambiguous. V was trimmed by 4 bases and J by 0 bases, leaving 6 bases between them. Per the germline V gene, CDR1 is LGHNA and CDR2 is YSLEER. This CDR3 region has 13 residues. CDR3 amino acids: CASSRIMNTEAFF. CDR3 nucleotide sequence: TGCGCCAGCAGCCGAATTATGAACACTGAAGCTTTCTTT.

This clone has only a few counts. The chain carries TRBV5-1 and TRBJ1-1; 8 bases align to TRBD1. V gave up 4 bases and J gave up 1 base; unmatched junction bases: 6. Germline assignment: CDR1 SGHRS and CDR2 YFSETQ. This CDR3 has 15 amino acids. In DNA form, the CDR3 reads TGCGCCAGCAGCCAATGGACAGGGCCGAACACTGAAGCTTTCTTT. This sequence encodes CASSQWTGPNTEAFF.

In DNA, the CDR3 is TGTGCCAGCACCCGCGGCCTAGCGGGAGGGCCGCGGAGCTATGAGCAGTTCTTC. Translated, it gives CASTRGLAGGPRSYEQFF. The chain carries TRBV3-1 (or the pseudogene TRBV3-2) and TRBJ2-1, with TRBD2 matching over 12 bases. CDR1 is LGHDT, CDR2 YNNKEL, per germline (reference sequence). This CDR3 is built from 18 residues. V lost 7 bases, J lost 8 bases, and 18 bases stayed unmatched.

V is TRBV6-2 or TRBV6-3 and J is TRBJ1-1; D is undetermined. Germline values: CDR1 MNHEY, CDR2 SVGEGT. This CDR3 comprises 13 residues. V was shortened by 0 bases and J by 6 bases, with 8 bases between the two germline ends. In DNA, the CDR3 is TGTGCCAGCAGTTACTCGAGAGCATCTGAAGCTTTCTTT. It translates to CASSYSRASEAFF.

The CDR3, as DNA: TGTGCCAGCAGTGAATTCGGGGACGCGGCCTACGAGCAGTACTTC. Amino acid sequence: CASSEFGDAAYEQYF. The chain carries TRBV2 and TRBJ2-7; either TRBD1 or TRBD2 may supply D (5 bases each). The CDR3 length is 15 residues. Germline CDR1 reads SNHLY; CDR2 reads FYNNEI. Deletions cut 2 bases from V and 2 bases from J, with 13 bases between.

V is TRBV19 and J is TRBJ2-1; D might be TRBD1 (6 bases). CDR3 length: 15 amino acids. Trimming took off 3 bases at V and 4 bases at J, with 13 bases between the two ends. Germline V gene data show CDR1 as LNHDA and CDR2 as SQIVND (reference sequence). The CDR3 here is CASSIGGMVYNEQFF. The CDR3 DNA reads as TGTGCCAGTAGTATTGGGGGCATGGTATACAATGAGCAGTTCTTC. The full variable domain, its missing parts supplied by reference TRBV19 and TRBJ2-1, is DGGITQSPKYLFRKEGQNVTLSCEQNLNHDAMYWYRQDPGQGLRLIYYSQIVNDFQKGDIAEGYSVSREKKESFPLTVTSAQKNPTAFYLCASSIGGMVYNEQFFGPGTRLTVL.

The CDR3 DNA reads TGTGCCAGCAGCTTAGCCGGGGTACCCCTCCACTTT. Protein: CASSLAGVPLHF. The rearrangement joins TRBV11-3 to TRBJ1-6; D gene unclear. The CDR3 consists of 12 residues. V gave up 1 base and J gave up 12 bases, with 7 bases separating them. Germline-derived CDR1 and CDR2 are SGHNT and YENEEA.

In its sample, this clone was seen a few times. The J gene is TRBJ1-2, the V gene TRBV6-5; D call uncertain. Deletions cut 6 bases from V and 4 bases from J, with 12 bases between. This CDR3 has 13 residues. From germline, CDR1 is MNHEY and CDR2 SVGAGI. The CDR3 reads CASRPLGSYGYTF. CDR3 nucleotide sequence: TGTGCCAGCAGGCCTCTAGGGAGCTATGGCTACACCTTC.

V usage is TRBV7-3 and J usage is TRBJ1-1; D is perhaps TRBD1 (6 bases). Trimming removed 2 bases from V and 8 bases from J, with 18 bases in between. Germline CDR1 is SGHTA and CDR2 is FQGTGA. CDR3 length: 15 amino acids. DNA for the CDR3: TGTGCCAGCAGCTTACAAGCCCAGTGGGGGGCCGAAGCTTTCTTT. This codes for CASSLQAQWGAEAFF.